This section outlines one TCR beta chain sequence together with its context. Its antigen is not known. These data are taken from a study of response to subunit inactivated influenza vaccine. The length of the CDR3 is 15 residues. The V gene end was trimmed by 8 bases and the J gene end by 4 bases; junction bases not matched to a gene: 11. Germline lookup yields CDR1 LNHDA and CDR2 SQIVND (reference sequence). Each CDR3 protein is one row after TCRdb ran MiXCR on the RT-PCR reads. Of about half a million distinct CDR3 sequences detected, 7.6% appear once; the ten largest clones hold 10% to 15%. General study points: A suggestion made by the authors is that each seasonal influenza vaccination recruits few new T cells.

Specimen: PBMCs from blood, collected around 25 months after vaccination. The TCR sequence derives from a man between 50 and 75 years old who received an inactivated influenza vaccine. The chain employs TRBV19 and TRBJ2-3; 8 nucleotides agree with TRBD2. The CDR3 region is CASSRSGIIADTQYF. Here the CDR3 DNA reads TGTGCCAGTTCCCGTAGCGGGATAATCGCAGATACGCAGTATTTT.